This record concerns one TCR beta chain sequence. The specificity of this receptor is unknown. No base quality values were provided; no much bigger clone lies one nucleotide off. Preparation of the library involved RT-PCR. The sequencer was an Illumina HiSeq 2500. Starting from the raw public reads, TCRdb applied fastp trimming at Q25, assembled clones with MiXCR and retained in-frame beta chains. Identical CDR3 proteins give one entry, which carries the most common genes and DNA. Counted in this sample were 500,000 to 600,000 distinct CDR3 sequences; over 10% of them appeared once. The ten most abundant clones make up 13% of the sample. These data are taken from a study of response to subunit inactivated influenza vaccine listed by TCRdb under 2018. Concerning the study at large: The study used deep quantitative T cell receptor repertoire profiling to track responses to a trivalent subunit inactivated influenza vaccine. Study-level results and caveats: The authors proposed that each seasonal influenza vaccination may bring in only a limited number of new T cells.

According to the study, the label for this sample's time point signals: approximately 45 days after influenza vaccine administration. The CDR3 covers 14 residues, taking in both the cysteine and the phenylalanine. The entry retains the CDR3 DNA only, 42 bases that are in frame from base 1. CDR1 and CDR2 are drawn from the germline V gene: SQVTM, ANQGSEA. V sheds 7 bases and J sheds 1 base, leaving 16 bases between their ends. The source of this sequence is a man between 50 and 59 years old who received an inactivated influenza vaccine. Donor details come from another sample of the same person, matched by shared clones. The sample here was PBMCs from blood, taken about 6 weeks after vaccination. The chain is made from TRBV29-1 and TRBJ1-1; matching of 5 bases hints at TRBD1 as the D gene. CDR3 sequence: CSAGVGRRNTEAFF. The sequence in DNA is TGCAGCGCCGGAGTGGGACGGCGGAACACTGAAGCTTTCTTT.